This T cell receptor beta chain was recovered during a study of blood T cell repertoires in COVID-19. Study overall: The cDNA or gDNA used as material had been derived from T cells, B-cell-depleted T cells, or PBMCs.

In germline, CDR1 is SGDLS, CDR2 YYNGEE. CDR3 length: 14 amino acids. The V end was cut by 3 bases, the J end by 0 bases, with 8 bases between. In the source study's methods: Nucleated cell counts were estimated from reference gene primer amplification. The protocol was immunoSEQ multiplex PCR, while the TCRdb copy is restricted to in-frame clones and leaves out a portion. That table supplies the V and J calls and clone size; D and trimming were determined from the DNA. The sample has some 150,000 clones, approximately 84% seen once. This clonotype was obtained from a man aged 70-80 years with acute or convalescent COVID-19. The J gene is TRBJ2-3, the V gene TRBV9; tentative D call: TRBD2 (5 bases). Source material: peripheral blood. CDR3 protein: CASSGSVSTDTQYF. As DNA, the CDR3 is TGTGCCAGCAGCGGTAGCGTTAGCACAGATACGCAGTATTTT.